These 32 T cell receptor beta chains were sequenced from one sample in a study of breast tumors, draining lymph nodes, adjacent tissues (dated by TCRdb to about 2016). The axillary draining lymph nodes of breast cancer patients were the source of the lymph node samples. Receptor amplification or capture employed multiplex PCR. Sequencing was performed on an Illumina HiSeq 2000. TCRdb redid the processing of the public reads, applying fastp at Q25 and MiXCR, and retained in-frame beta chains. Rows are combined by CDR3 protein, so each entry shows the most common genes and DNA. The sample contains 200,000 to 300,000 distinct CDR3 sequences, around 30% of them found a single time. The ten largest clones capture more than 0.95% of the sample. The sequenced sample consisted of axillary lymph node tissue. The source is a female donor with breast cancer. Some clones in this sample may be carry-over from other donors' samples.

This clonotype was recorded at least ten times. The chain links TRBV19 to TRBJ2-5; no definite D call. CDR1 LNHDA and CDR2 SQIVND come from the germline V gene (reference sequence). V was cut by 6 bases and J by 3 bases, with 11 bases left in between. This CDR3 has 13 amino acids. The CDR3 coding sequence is TGTGCCAGTAGACTACTCGGAGAAGAGACCCAGTACTTC. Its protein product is CASRLLGEETQYF.

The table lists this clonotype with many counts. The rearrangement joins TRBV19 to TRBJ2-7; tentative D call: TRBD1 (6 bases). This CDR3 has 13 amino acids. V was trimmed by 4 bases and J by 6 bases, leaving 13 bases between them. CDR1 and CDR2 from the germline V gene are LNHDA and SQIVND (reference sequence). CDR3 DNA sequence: TGTGCCAGTAGTAGAAACCTAGGGGGCGAGCAGTACTTC. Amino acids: CASSRNLGGEQYF. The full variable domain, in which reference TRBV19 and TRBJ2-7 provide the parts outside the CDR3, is DGGITQSPKYLFRKEGQNVTLSCEQNLNHDAMYWYRQDPGQGLRLIYYSQIVNDFQKGDIAEGYSVSREKKESFPLTVTSAQKNPTAFYLCASSRNLGGEQYFGPGTRLTVT.

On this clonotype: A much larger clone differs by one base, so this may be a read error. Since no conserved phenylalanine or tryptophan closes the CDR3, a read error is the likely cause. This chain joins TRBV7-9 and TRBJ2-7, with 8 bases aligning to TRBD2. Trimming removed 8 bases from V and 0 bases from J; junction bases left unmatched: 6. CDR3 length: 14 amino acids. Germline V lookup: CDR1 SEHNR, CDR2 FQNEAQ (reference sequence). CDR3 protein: CASAAGVGSYEQYL. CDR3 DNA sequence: TGTGCCAGCGCAGCGGGAGTGGGCTCCTACGAGCAGTACCTC.

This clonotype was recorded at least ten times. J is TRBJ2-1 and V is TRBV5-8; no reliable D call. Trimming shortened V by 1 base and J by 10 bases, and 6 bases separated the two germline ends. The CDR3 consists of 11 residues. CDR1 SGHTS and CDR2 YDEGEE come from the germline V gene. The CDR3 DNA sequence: TGTGCCAGCAGCTTGAAGTTGGAGCAGTTCTTC. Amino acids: CASSLKLEQFF.

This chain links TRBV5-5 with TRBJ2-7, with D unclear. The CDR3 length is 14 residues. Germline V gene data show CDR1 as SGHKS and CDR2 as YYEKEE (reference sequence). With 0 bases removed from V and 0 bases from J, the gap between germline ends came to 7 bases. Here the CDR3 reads CASSLGHSSYEQYF. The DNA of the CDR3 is TGTGCCAGCAGCTTGGGACACTCCTCCTACGAGCAGTACTTC. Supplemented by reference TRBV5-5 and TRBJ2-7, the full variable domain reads DAGVTQSPTHLIKTRGQQVTLRCSPISGHKSVSWYQQVLGQGPQFIFQYYEKEERGRGNFPDRFSARQFPNYSSELNVNALLLGDSALYLCASSLGHSSYEQYFGPGTRLTVT.

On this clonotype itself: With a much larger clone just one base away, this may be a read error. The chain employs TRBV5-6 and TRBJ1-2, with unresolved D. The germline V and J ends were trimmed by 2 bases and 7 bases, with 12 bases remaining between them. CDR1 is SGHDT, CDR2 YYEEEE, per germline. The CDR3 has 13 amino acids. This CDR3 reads CASSFGGPGGYTF. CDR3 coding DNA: TGTGCCAGCAGCTTTGGAGGGCCTGGTGGCTACACCTTC.

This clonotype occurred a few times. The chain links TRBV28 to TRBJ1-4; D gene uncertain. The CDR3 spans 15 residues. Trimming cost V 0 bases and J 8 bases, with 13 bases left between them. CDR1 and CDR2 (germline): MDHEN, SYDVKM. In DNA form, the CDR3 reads TGTGCCAGCAGTTTATGGGTAGGGAAAGGAGAAAAACTGTTTTTT. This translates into CASSLWVGKGEKLFF.

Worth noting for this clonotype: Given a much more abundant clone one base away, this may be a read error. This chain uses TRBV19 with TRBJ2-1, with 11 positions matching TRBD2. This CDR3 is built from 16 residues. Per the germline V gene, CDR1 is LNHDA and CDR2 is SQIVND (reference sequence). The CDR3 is CASRWKGTSGYNERFF. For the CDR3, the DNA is TGTGCCAGTAGATGGAAAGGGACTAGCGGTTACAATGAGCGGTTCTTC.

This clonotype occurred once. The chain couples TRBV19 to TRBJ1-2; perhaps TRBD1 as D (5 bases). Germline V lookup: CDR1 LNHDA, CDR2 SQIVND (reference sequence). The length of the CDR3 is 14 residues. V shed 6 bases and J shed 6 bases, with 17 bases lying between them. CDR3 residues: CASRFSGGYNGYTF. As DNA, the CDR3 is TGTGCCAGTAGGTTTAGCGGGGGATACAATGGCTACACCTTC.

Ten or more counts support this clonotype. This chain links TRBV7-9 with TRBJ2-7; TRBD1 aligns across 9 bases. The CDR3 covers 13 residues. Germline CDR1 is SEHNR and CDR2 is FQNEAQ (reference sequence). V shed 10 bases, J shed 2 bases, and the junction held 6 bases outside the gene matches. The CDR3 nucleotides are TGTGCCATCTGGACAGGGGCACCCTACGAGCAGTACTTC. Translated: CAIWTGAPYEQYF.

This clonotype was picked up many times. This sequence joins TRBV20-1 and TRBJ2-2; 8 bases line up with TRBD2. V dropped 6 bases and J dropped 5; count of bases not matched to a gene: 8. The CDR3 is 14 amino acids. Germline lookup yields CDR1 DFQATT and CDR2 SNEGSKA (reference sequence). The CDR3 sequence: CSALSGSWTGELFF. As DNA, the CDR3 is TGCAGTGCGCTGAGCGGGAGTTGGACCGGGGAGCTGTTTTTT.

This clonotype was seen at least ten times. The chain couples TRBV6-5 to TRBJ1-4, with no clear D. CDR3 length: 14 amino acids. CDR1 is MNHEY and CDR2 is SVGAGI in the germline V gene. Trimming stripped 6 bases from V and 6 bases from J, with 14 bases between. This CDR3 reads CASSRTAPHEKLFF. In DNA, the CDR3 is TGTGCCAGCAGCCGGACCGCTCCGCATGAAAAACTGTTTTTT.

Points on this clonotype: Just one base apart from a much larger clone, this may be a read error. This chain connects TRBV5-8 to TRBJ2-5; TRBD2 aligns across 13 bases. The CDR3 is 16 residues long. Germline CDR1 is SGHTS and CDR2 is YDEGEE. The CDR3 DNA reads TGTGCCAGCAGCCCCTGGACTAGCGGGAGACAAGAGGCCCAGTACTTC. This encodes CASSPWTSGRQEAQYF.

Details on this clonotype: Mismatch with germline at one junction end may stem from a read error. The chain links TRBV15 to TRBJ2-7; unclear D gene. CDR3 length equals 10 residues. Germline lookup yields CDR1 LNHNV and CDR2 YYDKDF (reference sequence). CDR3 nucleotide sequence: TGTGCCACTAGCACGGACGAGCAGTACTTC. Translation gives CATSTDEQYF.

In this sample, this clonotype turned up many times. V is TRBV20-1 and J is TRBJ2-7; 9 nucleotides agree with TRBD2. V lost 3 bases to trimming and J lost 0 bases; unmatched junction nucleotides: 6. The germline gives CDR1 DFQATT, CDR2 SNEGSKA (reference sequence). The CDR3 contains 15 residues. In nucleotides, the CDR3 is TGCAGTGCTAGTCCAACTAGCGGGTACTCCTACGAGCAGTACTTC. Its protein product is CSASPTSGYSYEQYF.

CDR3 sequence reads: CASSSTGRNTIYF. The DNA of the CDR3 is TGTGCCAGCAGCTCCACTGGGAGAAACACCATATATTTT. The gene calls are TRBV11-3 and TRBJ1-3; D gene ambiguous. V lost 4 bases, J lost 5 bases, and 9 bases lay in between. The CDR3 consists of 13 residues. Germline V gives CDR1 SGHNT, CDR2 YENEEA.

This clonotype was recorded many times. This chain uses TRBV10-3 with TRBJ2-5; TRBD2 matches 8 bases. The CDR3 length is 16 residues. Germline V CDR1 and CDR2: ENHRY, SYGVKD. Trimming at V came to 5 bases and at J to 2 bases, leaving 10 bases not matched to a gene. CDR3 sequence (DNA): TGTGCCATCAGTCTTAGCGGGGAAACAGCACAAGAGACCCAGTACTTC. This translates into CAISLSGETAQETQYF.

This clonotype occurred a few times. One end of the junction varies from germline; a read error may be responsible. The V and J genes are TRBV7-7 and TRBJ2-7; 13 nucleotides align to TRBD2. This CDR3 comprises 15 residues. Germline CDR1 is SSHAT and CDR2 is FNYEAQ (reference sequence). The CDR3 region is CASSLGLAGVNEQCF. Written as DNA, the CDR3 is TGTGCTAGCAGCCTAGGACTAGCGGGAGTGAACGAGCAGTGCTTC.

The CDR3 nucleotides are TGTGCCAGCAGGGTACTAGATGAAAAACTGTTTTTT. Translation: CASRVLDEKLFF. The genes are TRBV11-2 and TRBJ1-4, with unresolved D. The CDR3 consists of 12 residues. Germline V gene sequence: CDR1 SGHAT, CDR2 FQNNGV. Trimming left V 6 bases short and J 6 bases short, with 8 bases between.

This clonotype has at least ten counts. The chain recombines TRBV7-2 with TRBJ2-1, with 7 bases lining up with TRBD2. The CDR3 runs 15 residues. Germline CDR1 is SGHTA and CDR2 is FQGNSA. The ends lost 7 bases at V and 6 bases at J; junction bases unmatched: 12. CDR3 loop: CASIPEREGRNEQFF. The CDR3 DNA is TGTGCCAGCATCCCAGAGCGGGAAGGACGCAATGAGCAGTTCTTC.

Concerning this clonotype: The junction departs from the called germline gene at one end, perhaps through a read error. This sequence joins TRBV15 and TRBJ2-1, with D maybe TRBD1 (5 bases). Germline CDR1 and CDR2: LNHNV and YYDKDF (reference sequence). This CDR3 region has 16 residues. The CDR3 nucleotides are TGTGCCGCCAGCAGCTTGGGGCAGGGCTCCTACAATGAGCAGTTCTTC. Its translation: CAASSLGQGSYNEQFF.

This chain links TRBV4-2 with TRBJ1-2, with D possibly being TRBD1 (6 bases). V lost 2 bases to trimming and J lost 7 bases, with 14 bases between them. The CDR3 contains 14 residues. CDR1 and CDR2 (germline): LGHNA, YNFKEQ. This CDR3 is CASSQPGATGGYTF. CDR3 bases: TGTGCCAGCAGCCAACCAGGGGCAACTGGTGGCTACACCTTC.

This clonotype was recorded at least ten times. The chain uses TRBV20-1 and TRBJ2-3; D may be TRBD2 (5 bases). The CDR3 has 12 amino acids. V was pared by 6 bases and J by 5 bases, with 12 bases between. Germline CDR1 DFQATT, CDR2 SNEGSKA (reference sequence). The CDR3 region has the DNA TGCAGTGCCGGTAGCGTTCTAGATACGCAGTATTTT. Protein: CSAGSVLDTQYF.

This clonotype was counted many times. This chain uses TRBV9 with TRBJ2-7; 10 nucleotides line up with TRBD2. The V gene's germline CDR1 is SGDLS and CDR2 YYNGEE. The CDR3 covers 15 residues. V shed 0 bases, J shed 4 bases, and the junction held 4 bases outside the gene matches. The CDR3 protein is CASSVGGSGRYEQYF. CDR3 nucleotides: TGTGCCAGCAGCGTAGGAGGTAGCGGGAGGTACGAGCAGTACTTC. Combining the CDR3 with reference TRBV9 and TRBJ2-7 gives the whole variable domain DSGVTQTPKHLITATGQRVTLRCSPRSGDLSVYWYQQSLDQGLQFLIQYYNGEERAKGNILERFSAQQFPDLHSELNLSSLELGDSALYFCASSVGGSGRYEQYFGPGTRLTVT.

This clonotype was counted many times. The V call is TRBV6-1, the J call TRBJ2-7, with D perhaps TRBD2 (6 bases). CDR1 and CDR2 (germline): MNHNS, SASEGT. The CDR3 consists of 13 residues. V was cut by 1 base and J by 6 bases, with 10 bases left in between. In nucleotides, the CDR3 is TGTGCCAGCAGTGAAGGCGGAGGGATCGAGCAGTACTTC. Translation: CASSEGGGIEQYF.

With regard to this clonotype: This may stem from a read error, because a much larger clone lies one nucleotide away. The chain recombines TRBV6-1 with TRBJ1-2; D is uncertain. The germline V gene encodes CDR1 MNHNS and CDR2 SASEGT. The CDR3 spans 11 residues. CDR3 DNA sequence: TGTGCCAGCAAGTTCGCCTATGGCTACATCTTC. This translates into CASKFAYGYIF.

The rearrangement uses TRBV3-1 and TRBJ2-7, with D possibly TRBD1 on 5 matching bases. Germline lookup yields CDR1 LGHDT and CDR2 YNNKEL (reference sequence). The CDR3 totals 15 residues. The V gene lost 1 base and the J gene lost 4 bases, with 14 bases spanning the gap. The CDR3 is CASSQVQRGGYEQYF. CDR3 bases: TGTGCCAGCAGCCAAGTACAAAGGGGCGGATACGAGCAGTACTTC.

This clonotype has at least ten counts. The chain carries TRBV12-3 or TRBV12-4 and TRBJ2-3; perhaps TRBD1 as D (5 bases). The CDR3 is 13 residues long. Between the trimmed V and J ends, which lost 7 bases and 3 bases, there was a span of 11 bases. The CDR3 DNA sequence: TGTGCCAGCAAACCAGGGAAAACAGATACGCAGTATTTT. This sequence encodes CASKPGKTDTQYF.

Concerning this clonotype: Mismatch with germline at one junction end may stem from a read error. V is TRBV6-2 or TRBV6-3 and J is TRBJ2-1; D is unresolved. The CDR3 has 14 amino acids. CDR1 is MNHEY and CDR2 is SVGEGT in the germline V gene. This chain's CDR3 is CASSYSNVINEQLF. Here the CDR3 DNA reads TGTGCCAGCAGTTACTCGAACGTTATTAATGAGCAGCTCTTC.

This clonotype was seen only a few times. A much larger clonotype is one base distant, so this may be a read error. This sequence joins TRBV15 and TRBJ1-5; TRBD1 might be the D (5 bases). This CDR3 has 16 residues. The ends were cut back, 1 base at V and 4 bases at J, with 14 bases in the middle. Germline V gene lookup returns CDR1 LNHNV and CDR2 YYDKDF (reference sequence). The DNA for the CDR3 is TGTGCCACCAGCAGAGGTCGCTCTGGGGGAAATCAGCCCCAGCATTTT. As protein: CATSRGRSGGNQPQHF.

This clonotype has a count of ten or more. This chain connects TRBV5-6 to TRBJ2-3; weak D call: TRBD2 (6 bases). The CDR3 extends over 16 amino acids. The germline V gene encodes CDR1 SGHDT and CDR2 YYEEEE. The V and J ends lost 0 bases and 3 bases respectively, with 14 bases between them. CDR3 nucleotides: TGTGCCAGCAGCTTGGGTCGGGAGTGGCGGACAGATACGCAGTATTTT. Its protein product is CASSLGREWRTDTQYF.

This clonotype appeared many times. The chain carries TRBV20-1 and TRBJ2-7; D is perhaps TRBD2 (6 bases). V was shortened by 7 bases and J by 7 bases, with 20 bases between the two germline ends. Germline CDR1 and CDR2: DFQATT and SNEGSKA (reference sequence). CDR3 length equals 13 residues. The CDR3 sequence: CSGAGEGAGEQYF. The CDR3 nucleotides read TGCAGTGGGGCCGGTGAAGGGGCGGGGGAGCAGTACTTC.